This entry describes one TCR beta chain. This specimen comes from a study of blood T cell repertoires in COVID-19. At the level of the study: Both acute and convalescent COVID-19 samples were obtained from the United States, Italy and Spain. Sample material is recorded as cDNA or gDNA derived from T cells, B-cell-depleted T cells, or PBMCs.

How the authors handled the data: Reference gene primers were amplified, and this amplification served to estimate nucleated cell counts. Sequenced by immunoSEQ multiplex PCR; TCRdb stores in-frame clones only, minus some. The DNA was the basis for D and trimming; V, J and clone size are from that table. This sample has tens of thousands of clones, with around 92% found just once. CDR1 is SEHNR and CDR2 is FQNEAQ in the germline V gene (reference sequence). The CDR3 is made up of 17 amino acids. Trimming took 5 bases from V and 6 from J; bases not matched to a gene: 12. The chain is built from TRBV7-9 and TRBJ2-2; 10 positions agree with TRBD2. The receptor was derived from a woman in her fifties or sixties in a cohort sampled during active COVID-19. The sequenced sample was peripheral blood. The CDR3 protein is CASSKVAGGGPPGELFF. CDR3 nucleotides: TGTGCCAGCAGCAAAGTAGCGGGAGGAGGCCCCCCCGGGGAGCTGTTTTTT.